These 9 T cell receptor beta chains were sequenced from one sample in a study of blood T cells in healthy people across ages. Through a sample-barcoded 5' primer and a J-beta primer mix, a second PCR was run for roughly 7 to 11 cycles. TCRdb reprocessed the 5' RACE reads with MiXCR, giving one entry per CDR3 protein. Here the sample spans around 1,000,000 distinct CDR3 sequences, approximately 38% being singletons. The sample comprised blood. These receptors were obtained from a young man in good health.

In its sample, this clonotype was seen once. The chain is built from TRBV7-6 and TRBJ1-5; the D is unclear. Germline assignment: CDR1 SGHVS and CDR2 FNYEAQ. CDR3 length: 15 amino acids. The ends were cut back, 4 bases at V and 7 bases at J, with 17 bases in the middle. CDR3 sequence reads: CASSSLKGLGQPQHF. The DNA for the CDR3 is TGTGCCAGCAGCTCATTAAAGGGTCTCGGGCAGCCCCAGCATTTT.

This clonotype was detected many times. The J gene is TRBJ1-4, the V gene TRBV7-2; the D gene is possibly TRBD1 (6 bases). Germline V gene data show CDR1 as SGHTA and CDR2 as FQGNSA. The V gene lost 3 bases and the J gene lost 10 bases, with 18 bases spanning the gap. This CDR3 comprises 15 residues. The CDR3: CASSLGGGAMGKLFF. The CDR3 bases are TGTGCCAGCAGCTTGGGCGGGGGCGCGATGGGAAAACTGTTTTTT.

The chain uses TRBV4-2 and TRBJ2-7; possible D gene TRBD2, 6 bases. Germline V lookup: CDR1 LGHNA, CDR2 YNFKEQ. The CDR3 covers 15 residues. The V gene lost 0 bases and the J gene lost 10 bases, with 19 bases spanning the gap. The CDR3 DNA sequence: TGTGCCAGCAGCCAAGAAGGGATTCTGGGGGAGGCCCAGTACTTC. Amino acids: CASSQEGILGEAQYF.

The CDR3 region has the DNA TGTGCCAGCAGCTTGCACGGGACGGGCAATGAGCAGTTCTTC. This translates into CASSLHGTGNEQFF. The V and J genes are TRBV11-1 and TRBJ2-1; D may match TRBD1 or TRBD2 (5 bases each). Trimming stripped 3 bases from V and 6 bases from J, with 12 bases between. The CDR3 runs to 14 residues. The V gene's germline CDR1 is SGHAT and CDR2 FQDESV (reference sequence).

The rearrangement joins TRBV29-1 to TRBJ2-5, with D perhaps matching TRBD2 (6 bases). The V end lost 6 bases, the J end lost 5 bases, and 19 bases lay between the germline ends. The germline V gene has CDR1 SQVTM and CDR2 ANQGSEA. The CDR3 extends over 14 amino acids. CDR3 in amino acids: CSVTGVSGGETQYF. In nucleotides, the CDR3 is TGCAGCGTCACCGGGGTCTCAGGAGGGGAGACCCAGTACTTC.

This chain connects TRBV27 to TRBJ2-1; the D gene is possibly TRBD1 (6 bases). V gave up 5 bases and J gave up 0 bases, with 17 bases separating them. Germline CDR1 MNHEY, CDR2 SMNVEV (reference sequence). CDR3 size: 17 residues. CDR3 sequence: CASSRPTGPSSYNEQFF. The DNA for the CDR3 is TGTGCCAGCAGTAGACCTACAGGGCCCAGCTCCTACAATGAGCAGTTCTTC.

V is TRBV15 and J is TRBJ2-1; 10 nucleotides match TRBD1. The germline V gene has CDR1 LNHNV and CDR2 YYDKDF (reference sequence). Trimming cost V 1 base and J 6 bases; bases outside gene matches: 0. The CDR3 is 14 amino acids. CDR3 loop: CATSRGDRGNEQFF. CDR3 in DNA: TGTGCCACCAGCAGAGGGGACAGGGGCAATGAGCAGTTCTTC.

Note on this clonotype: At one end the junction does not follow the germline gene, possibly because of a read error. In DNA, the CDR3 is TGTGCCAGCAGTGTAGGGCATGGGATGTCACCCCCCCACTTT. It is translated as CASSVGHGMSPPHF. The chain couples TRBV12-3 or TRBV12-4 to TRBJ1-6; no reliable D call. This CDR3 comprises 14 residues.

A note on this clonotype: The junction differs from germline at one of its ends, possibly a read error. The V call is TRBV7-2, the J call TRBJ2-3; the D is unclear. The length of the CDR3 is 13 residues. Looked up from germline, CDR1 is SGHTA and CDR2 is FQGNSA. CDR3: CASSLDSTETQYF. The CDR3 nucleotides are TGTGCCAGCAGCTTAGATTCCACAGAGACGCAGTATTTT.